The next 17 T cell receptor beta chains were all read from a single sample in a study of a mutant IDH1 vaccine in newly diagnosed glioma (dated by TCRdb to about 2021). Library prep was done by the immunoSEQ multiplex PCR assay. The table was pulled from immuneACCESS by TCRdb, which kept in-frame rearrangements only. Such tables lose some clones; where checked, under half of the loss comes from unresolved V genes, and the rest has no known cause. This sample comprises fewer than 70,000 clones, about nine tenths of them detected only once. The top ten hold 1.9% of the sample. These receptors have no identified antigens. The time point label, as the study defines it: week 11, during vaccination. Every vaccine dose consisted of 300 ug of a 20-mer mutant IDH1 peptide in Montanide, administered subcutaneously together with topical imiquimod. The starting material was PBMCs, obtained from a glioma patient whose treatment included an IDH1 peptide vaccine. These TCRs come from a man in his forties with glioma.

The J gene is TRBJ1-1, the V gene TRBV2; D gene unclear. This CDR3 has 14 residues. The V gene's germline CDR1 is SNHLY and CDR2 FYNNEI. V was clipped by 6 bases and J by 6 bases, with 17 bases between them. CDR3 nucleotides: TGTGCCAGCAGGCCTCACGAGACCGCTTCTGAAGCTTTCTTT. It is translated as CASRPHETASEAFF.

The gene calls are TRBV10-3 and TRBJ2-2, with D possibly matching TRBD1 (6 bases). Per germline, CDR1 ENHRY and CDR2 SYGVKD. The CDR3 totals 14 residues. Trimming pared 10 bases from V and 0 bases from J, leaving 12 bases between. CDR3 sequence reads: CATQTGANTGELFF. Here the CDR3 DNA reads TGTGCCACCCAGACAGGAGCGAACACCGGGGAGCTGTTTTTT.

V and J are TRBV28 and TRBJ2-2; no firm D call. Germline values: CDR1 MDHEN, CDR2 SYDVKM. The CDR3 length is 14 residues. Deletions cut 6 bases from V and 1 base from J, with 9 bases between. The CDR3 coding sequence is TGTGCCAGCAGATCGAACAGGAACACCGGGGAGCTGTTTTTT. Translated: CASRSNRNTGELFF.

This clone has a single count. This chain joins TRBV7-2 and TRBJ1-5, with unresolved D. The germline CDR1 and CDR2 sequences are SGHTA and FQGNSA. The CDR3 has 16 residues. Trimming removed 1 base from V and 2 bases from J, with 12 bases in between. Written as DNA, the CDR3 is TGTGCCAGCAGCTTAGGCGGAGGCGGTGGCAATCAGCCCCAGCATTTT. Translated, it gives CASSLGGGGGNQPQHF.

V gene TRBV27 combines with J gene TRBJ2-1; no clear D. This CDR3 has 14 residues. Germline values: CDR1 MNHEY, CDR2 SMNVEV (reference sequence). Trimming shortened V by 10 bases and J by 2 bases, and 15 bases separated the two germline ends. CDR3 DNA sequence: TGTGCCACTCTCCCAATGGGAACCTACAATGAGCAGTTCTTC. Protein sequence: CATLPMGTYNEQFF.

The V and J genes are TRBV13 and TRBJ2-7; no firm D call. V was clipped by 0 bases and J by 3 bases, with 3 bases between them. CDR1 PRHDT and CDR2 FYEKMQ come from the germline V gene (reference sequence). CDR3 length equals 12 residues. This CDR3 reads CASSLGYYEQYF. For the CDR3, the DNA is TGTGCCAGCAGCTTAGGCTACTACGAGCAGTACTTC.

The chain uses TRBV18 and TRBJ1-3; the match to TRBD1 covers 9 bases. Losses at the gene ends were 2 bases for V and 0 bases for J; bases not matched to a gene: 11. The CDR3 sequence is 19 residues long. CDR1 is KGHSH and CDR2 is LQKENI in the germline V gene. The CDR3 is CASSPLPDRGTSSGNTIYF. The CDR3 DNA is TGTGCCAGCTCACCATTACCGGACAGGGGTACAAGCTCTGGAAACACCATATATTTT.

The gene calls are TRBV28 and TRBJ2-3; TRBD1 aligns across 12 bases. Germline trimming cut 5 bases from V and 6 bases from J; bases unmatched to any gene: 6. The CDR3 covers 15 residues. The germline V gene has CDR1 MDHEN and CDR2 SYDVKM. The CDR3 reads CASSPGQGATDTQYF. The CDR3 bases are TGTGCCAGCAGTCCGGGACAGGGGGCGACGGATACGCAGTATTTT.

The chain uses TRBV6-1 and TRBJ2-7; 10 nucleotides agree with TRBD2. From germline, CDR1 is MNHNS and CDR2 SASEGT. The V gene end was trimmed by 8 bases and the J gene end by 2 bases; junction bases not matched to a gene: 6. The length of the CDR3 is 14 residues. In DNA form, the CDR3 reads TGTGCCAGCGCGAGGAGCGGGAGGGCCTACGAGCAGTACTTC. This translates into CASARSGRAYEQYF.

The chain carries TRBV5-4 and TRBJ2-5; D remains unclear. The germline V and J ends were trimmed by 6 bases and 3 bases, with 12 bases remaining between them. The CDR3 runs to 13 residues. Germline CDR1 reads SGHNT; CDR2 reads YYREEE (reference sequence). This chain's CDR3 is CASKGSSEETQYF. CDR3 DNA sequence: TGTGCCAGCAAAGGTAGCAGCGAAGAGACCCAGTACTTC.

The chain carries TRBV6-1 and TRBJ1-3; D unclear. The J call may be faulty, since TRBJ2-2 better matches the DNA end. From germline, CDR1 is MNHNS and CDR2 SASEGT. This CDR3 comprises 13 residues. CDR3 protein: CASSPGLTGELFF. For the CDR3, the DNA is TGTGCCAGCAGCCCGGGCCTCACCGGGGAGCTGTTTTTT.

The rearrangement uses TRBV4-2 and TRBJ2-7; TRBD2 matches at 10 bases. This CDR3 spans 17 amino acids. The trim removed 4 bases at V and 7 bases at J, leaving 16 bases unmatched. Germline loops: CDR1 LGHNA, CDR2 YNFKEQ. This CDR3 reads CASSPTTAGGPWGEQYF. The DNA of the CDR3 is TGTGCCAGCAGCCCCACGACAGCGGGAGGGCCTTGGGGGGAGCAGTACTTC.

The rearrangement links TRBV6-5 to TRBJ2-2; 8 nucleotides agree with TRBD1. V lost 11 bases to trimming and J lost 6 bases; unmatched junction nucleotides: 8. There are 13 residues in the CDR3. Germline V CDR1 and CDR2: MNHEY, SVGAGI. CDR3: CACDRGFAGELFF. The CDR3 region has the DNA TGTGCCTGTGACAGGGGCTTTGCCGGGGAGCTGTTTTTT.

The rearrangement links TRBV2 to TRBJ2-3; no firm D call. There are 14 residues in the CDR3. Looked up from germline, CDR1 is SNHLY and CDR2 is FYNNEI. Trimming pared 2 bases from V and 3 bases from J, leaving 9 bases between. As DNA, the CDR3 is TGTGCCAGCAGTGAATTACGTGGTACAGATACGCAGTATTTT. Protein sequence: CASSELRGTDTQYF. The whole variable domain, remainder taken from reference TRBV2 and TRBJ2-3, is EPEVTQTPSHQVTQMGQEVILRCVPISNHLYFYWYRQILGQKVEFLVSFYNNEISEKSEIFDDQFSVERPDGSNFTLKIRSTKLEDSAMYFCASSELRGTDTQYFGPGTRLTVL.

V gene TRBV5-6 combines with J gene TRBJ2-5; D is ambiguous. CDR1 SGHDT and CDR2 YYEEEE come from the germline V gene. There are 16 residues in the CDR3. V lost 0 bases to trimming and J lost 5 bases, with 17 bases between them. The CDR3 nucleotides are TGTGCCAGCAGCTTGGGTAGGGCCGCCGAAGGGGAGACCCAGTACTTC. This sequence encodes CASSLGRAAEGETQYF.

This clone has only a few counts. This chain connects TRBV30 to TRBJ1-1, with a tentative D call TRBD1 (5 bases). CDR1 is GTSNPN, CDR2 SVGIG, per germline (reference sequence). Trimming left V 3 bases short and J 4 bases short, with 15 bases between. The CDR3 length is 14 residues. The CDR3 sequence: CAWSLLGGFTEAFF. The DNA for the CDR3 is TGTGCCTGGAGCCTACTGGGGGGGTTCACTGAAGCTTTCTTT.

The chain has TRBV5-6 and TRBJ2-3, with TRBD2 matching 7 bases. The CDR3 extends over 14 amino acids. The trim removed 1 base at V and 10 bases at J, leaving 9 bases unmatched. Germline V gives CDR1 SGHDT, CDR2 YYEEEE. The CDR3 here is CASSLKAGFTAQYF. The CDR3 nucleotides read TGTGCCAGCAGCTTGAAAGCGGGGTTTACGGCGCAGTATTTT.